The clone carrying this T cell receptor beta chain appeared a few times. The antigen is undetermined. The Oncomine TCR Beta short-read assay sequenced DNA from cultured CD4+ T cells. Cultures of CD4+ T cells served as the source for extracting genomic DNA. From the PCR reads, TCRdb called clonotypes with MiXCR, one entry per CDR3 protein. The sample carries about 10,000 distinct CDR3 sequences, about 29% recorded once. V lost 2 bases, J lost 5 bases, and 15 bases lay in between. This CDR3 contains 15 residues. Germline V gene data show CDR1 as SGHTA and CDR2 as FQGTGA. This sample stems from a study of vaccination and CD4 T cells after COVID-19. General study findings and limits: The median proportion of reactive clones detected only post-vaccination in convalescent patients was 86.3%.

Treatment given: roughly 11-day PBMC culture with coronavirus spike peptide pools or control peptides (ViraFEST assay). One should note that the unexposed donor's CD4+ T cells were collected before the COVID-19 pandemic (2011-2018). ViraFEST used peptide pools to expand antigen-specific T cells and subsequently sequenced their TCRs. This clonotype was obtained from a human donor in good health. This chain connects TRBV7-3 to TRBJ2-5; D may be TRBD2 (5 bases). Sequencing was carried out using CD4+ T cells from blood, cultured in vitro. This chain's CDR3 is CASSLGSGVEETQYF. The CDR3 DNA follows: TGTGCCAGCAGCTTAGGGTCCGGGGTCGAGGAGACCCAGTACTTC.